This T cell receptor (beta chain) was sequenced in a study of shared clonotypes between healthy human individuals. There are 13 residues in the CDR3. V was pared by 5 bases and J by 6 bases, with 13 bases between. Germline CDR1 is GTSNPN and CDR2 is SVGIG (reference sequence). Sequencing used immunoSEQ multiplex PCR; TCRdb keeps in-frame clones, though not all of them. The data hold roughly 2.5 million clones, with over 85% observed a single time. What was sequenced was naive CD4+ T cells sorted from blood. Subset in this sample: CD45RA+ positively selected. This clonotype was sampled from a man between 18 and 35 years old in good health. The chain is built from TRBV30 and TRBJ2-2; either TRBD1 or TRBD2 may fit D (6 bases each). The CDR3 DNA reads TGTGCCTGGGGGGGGCCCGGGCCCGGGGAGCTGTTTTTT. Translated: CAWGGPGPGELFF.